This record looks at one TCR beta chain sequence and its context. No cognate antigen has been identified for it. The input lacks base qualities; no much larger clone sits a single base away. The data stem from a study of T cells in Graves' hyperthyroidism and ophthalmopathy (dated by TCRdb to about 2019). For context, the study as a whole: To identify TCR V-J signatures that set the groups apart, the researchers used a discovery cohort of about a hundred patients, made up of roughly 45 with Graves' ophthalmopathy and about 60 with stable Graves' hyperthyroidism. Prospective prediction of ophthalmopathy was tested in an independent validation cohort of 18 to 20 hyperthyroidism patients and 15 to 17 patients who later progressed to ophthalmopathy. The 80 to 100 discovery patients were randomly divided into training and test sets at a 7:3 ratio. Thyroid tissue and blood T-cell repertoires from six or seven Graves' hyperthyroidism patients were also compared in the study. After sampling, hyperthyroidism patients received methimazole starting at 30 mg daily, and ophthalmopathy patients received high-dose intravenous methylprednisolone. According to the paper, TCR Vbeta CDR3 sequencing was carried out on 120 to 150 peripheral blood samples, which came from approximately 43 ophthalmopathy, some 73 hyperthyroidism and around 17 progressor patients. General conclusions and limits of the study: In cross-validation, a model built on a 13 V-J signature told ophthalmopathy apart from stable hyperthyroidism with over 85% sensitivity and approximately 81% specificity, and in testing the same model reached 80%/75%. Blood samples also contained most of the expanded thyroid clonotypes (frequency above 0.001), which suggests that blood repertoires may reflect thyroid immune responses. No statistical method was used to set the sample size in advance, and investigators knew the group allocation. In validation, the model predicted progression to ophthalmopathy a median of around six months before onset, with about 67% sensitivity and roughly 72% specificity.

TCR beta CDR3 regions were amplified from RNA transcripts. A first-round RT-PCR of the TCR CDR3 used the HTBI primer set with the Qiagen OneStep RT-PCR kit. Libraries were constructed in a second round of multiplex PCR, after which size selection and purification were performed. Libraries were sequenced paired-end with 100 bp reads on an Illumina HiSeq2000. From the authors' description of their analysis: SOAPnuke was used to process the raw data, with reads discarded if the reads contained adapters or uncalled bases, had a mean Phred below 15, or lacked an exact constant-primer or identifier match. COPE v1.2.5 was used to merge high-quality paired reads, and clonotypes were defined as unique nucleotide sequences. MiTCR v1.1 was used to align the clonotypes against IMGT TRBV, TRBD and TRBJ reference segments. Only V-J combinations with frequency above 0.0001, covering 98% to 99.2% of repertoires, were analysed. The TCS score was defined as the ratio of F50 (clonal expansion) to E x V (chaos), calculated using BLOSUM62-based TCRdist between CDR3 peptides within each V-J. Welch's t-statistics and random forest reduced around 510 V-J features to 13, which were used in a naive Bayes classifier (R e1071). The Morisita-Horn index was used to measure how similar the thyroid and blood repertoires were. The public reads were quality trimmed at Q25 with fastp and then assembled into clones with MiXCR by TCRdb, keeping productive beta chains. One record per CDR3 amino acid sequence lists the most common genes and DNA. These V and J calls derive from TCRdb rather than the authors' analysis. This sample has approximately 700,000 distinct CDR3 sequences in its table, and about 45% of those were observed once. The leading ten clones occupy roughly 6.5% of the sample.

Unmatched junction bases come to 4, with V trimmed by 1 base and J by 4 bases. The CDR3 has 14 amino acids, counting the end cysteine and phenylalanine. Just the 42-base CDR3 DNA is kept, in frame starting at base 1. CDR1 SNHLY and CDR2 FYNNEI are derived from the germline V gene. Any patient with an uncontrolled infection, another autoimmune disease, pregnancy or lactation was excluded. Diagnoses were based on clinical symptoms, serum thyroxine and TRAb, thyroid ultrasound and orbital computed tomography. Trizol reagent was used to extract total RNA, and RNA quality was then checked on an Agilent 2100 Bioanalyzer.

The chain couples TRBV2 to TRBJ2-7; 7 nucleotides in the junction match TRBD1. Sequencing was carried out using peripheral blood or thyroid tissue (not recorded which). The clonotype originates from an adult man with Graves' disease, either hyperthyroidism or ophthalmopathy (not recorded which). This receptor carries the CDR3 CASSEGQGKYEQYF. The DNA sequence reads TGTGCCAGCAGTGAAGGACAGGGAAAATACGAGCAGTACTTC.